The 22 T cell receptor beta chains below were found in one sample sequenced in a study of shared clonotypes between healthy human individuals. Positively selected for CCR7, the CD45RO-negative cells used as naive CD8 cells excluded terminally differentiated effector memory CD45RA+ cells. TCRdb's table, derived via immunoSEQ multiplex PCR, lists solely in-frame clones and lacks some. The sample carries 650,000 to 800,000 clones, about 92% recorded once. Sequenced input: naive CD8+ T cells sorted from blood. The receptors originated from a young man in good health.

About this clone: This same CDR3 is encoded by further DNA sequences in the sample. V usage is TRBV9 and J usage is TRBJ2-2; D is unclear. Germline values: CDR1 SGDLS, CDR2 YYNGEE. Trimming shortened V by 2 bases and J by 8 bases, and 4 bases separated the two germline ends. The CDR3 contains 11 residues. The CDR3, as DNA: TGTGCCAGCAGCGTTTCGGGGGAGCTGTTTTTT. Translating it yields CASSVSGELFF.

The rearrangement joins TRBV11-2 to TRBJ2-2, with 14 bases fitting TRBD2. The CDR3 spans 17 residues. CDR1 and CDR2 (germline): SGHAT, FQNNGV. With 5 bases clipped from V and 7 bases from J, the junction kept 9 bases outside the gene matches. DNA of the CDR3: TGTGCCAGCAGCCGGACTAGCGGGAGGATTAACGACGGGGAGCTGTTTTTT. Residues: CASSRTSGRINDGELFF.

The CDR3 is CASSLIRGMTNEKLFF. The CDR3 coding sequence is TGTGCCAGCAGTTTAATAAGGGGGATGACTAATGAAAAACTGTTTTTT. J is TRBJ1-4 and V is TRBV28; a weak D match, TRBD1 (6 bases). The CDR3 spans 16 residues. V gave up 2 bases and J gave up 2 bases, with 12 bases separating them. Germline V gives CDR1 MDHEN, CDR2 SYDVKM.

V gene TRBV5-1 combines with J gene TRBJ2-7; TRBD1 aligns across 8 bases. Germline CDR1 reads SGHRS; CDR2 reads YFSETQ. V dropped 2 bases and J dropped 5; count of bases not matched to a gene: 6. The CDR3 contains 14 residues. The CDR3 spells CASSFRTGFDEQYF. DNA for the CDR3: TGCGCCAGCAGCTTCCGGACAGGGTTCGACGAGCAGTACTTC.

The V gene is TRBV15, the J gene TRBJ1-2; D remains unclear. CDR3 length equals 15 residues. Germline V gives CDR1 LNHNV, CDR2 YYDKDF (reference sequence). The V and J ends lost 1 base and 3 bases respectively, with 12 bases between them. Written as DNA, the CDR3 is TGTGCCACCAGCAGAGTGAATGTCGGCCACTATGGCTACACCTTC. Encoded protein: CATSRVNVGHYGYTF.

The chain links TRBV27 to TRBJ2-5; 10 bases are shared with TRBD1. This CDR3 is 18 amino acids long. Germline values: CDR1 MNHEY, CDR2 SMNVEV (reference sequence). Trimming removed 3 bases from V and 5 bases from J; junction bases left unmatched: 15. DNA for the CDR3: TGTGCCAGCAGTTTCTCGCGAACCGGGACAGGGGAGTGGGAGACCCAGTACTTC. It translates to CASSFSRTGTGEWETQYF.

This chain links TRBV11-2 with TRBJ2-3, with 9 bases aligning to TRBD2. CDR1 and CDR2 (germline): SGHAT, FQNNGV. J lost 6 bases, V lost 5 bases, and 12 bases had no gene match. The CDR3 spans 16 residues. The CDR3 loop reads CASSVLAGNPRDTQYF. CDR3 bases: TGTGCCAGCAGCGTCCTAGCGGGAAACCCCAGGGATACGCAGTATTTT.

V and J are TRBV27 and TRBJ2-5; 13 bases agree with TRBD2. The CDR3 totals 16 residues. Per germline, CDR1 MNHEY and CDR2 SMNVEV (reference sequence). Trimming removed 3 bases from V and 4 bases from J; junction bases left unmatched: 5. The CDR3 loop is CASSLTSGRRGETQYF. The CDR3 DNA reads TGTGCCAGCAGTTTGACTAGCGGGAGGCGCGGAGAGACCCAGTACTTC.

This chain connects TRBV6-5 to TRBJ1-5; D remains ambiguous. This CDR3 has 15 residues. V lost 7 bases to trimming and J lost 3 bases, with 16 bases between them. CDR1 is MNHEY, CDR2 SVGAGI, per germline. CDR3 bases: TGTGCCAGCACCTTTATAGGGCGGATCAATCAGCCCCAGCATTTT. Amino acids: CASTFIGRINQPQHF.

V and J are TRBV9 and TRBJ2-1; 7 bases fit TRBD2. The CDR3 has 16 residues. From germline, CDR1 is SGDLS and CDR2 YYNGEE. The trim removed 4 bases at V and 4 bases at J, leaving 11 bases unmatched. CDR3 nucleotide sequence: TGTGCCAGCAGCCTATCGGCTAGCGGCCAGTACAATGAGCAGTTCTTC. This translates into CASSLSASGQYNEQFF. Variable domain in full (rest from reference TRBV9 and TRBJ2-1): DSGVTQTPKHLITATGQRVTLRCSPRSGDLSVYWYQQSLDQGLQFLIQYYNGEERAKGNILERFSAQQFPDLHSELNLSSLELGDSALYFCASSLSASGQYNEQFFGPGTRLTVL.

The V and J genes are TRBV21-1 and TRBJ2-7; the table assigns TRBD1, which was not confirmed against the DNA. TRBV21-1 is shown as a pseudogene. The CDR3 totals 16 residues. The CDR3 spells CASSKVSETGSHEQYF. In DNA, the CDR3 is TGTGCCAGCAGCAAAGTGTCGGAGACAGGGAGCCACGAGCAGTACTTC.

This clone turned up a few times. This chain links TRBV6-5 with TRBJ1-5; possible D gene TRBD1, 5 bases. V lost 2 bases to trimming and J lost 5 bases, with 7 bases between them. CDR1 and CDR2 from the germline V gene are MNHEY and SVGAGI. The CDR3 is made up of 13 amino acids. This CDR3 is CASSYVGDQPQHF. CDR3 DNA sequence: TGTGCCAGCAGTTACGTGGGGGATCAGCCCCAGCATTTT.

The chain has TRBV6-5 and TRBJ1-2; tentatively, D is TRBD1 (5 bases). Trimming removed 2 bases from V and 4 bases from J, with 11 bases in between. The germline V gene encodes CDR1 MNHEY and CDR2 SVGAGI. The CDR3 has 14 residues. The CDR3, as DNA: TGTGCCAGCAGTTACGGCGGGGGGTTCTATGGCTACACCTTC. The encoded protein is CASSYGGGFYGYTF.

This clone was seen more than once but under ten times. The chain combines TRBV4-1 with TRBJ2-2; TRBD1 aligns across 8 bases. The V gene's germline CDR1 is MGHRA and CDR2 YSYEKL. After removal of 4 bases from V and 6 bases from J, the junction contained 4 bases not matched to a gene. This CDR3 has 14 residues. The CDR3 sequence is CASSLGQGAGELFF. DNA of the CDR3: TGCGCCAGCAGCCTCGGACAGGGTGCCGGGGAGCTGTTTTTT.

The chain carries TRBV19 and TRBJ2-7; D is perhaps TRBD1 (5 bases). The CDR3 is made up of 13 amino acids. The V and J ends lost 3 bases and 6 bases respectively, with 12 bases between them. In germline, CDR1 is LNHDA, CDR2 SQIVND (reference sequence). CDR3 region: CASSMAGSSEQYF. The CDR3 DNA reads TGTGCCAGTAGTATGGCAGGGTCAAGCGAGCAGTACTTC.

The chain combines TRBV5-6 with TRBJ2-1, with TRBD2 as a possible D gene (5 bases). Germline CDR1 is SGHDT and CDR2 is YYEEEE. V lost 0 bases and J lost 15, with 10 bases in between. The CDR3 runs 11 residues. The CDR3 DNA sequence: TGTGCCAGCAGCTTGGGGACTGTGGCGTTCTTC. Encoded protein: CASSLGTVAFF.

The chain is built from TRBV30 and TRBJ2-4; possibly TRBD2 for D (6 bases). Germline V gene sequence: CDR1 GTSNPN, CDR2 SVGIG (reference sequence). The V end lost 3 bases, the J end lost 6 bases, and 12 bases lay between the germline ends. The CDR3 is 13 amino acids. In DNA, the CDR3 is TGTGCCTGGAGCGGGGTCGGGGGAAACATTCAGTACTTC. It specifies CAWSGVGGNIQYF.

The chain's CDR3 is CASSPGYGYTF. The CDR3 DNA follows: TGTGCCAGCAGCCCGGGCTATGGCTACACCTTC. V and J are TRBV7-9 and TRBJ1-2; no clear D. The V end was cut by 5 bases, the J end by 4 bases, with 5 bases between. This CDR3 spans 11 amino acids. Germline V gene lookup returns CDR1 SEHNR and CDR2 FQNEAQ (reference sequence).

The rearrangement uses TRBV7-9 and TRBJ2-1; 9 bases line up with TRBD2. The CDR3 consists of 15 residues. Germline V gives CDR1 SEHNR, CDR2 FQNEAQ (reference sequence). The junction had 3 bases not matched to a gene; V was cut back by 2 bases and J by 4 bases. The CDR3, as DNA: TGTGCCAGCAGCTTAATCACTAGCGGGTACAATGAGCAGTTCTTC. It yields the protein CASSLITSGYNEQFF.

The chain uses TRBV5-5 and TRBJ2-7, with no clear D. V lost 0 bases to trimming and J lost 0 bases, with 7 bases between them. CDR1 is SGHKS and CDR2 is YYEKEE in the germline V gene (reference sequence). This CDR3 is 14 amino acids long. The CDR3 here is CASSLVRTSYEQYF. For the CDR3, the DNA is TGTGCCAGCAGCTTGGTACGCACCTCCTACGAGCAGTACTTC. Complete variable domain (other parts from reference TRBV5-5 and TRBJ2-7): DAGVTQSPTHLIKTRGQQVTLRCSPISGHKSVSWYQQVLGQGPQFIFQYYEKEERGRGNFPDRFSARQFPNYSSELNVNALLLGDSALYLCASSLVRTSYEQYFGPGTRLTVT.

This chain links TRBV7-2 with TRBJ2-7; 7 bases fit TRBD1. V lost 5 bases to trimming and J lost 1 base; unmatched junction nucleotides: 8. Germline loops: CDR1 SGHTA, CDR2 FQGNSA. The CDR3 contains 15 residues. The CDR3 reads CASSIGTDFSYEQYF. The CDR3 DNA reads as TGTGCCAGCAGCATCGGGACAGATTTTTCCTACGAGCAGTACTTC.

CDR3 nucleotides: TGTGCCATCAGTGAGTCGTTCGTAACAGTCGAGCAGTACTTC. It yields the protein CAISESFVTVEQYF. The chain has TRBV10-3 and TRBJ2-7; unclear D gene. Between the trimmed V and J ends, which lost 0 bases and 6 bases, there was a span of 12 bases. The CDR3 is made up of 14 amino acids. Germline V CDR1 and CDR2: ENHRY, SYGVKD.